Listed below are T cell receptor beta chains from one sample, sequenced in a study of cytomegalovirus exposure and HLA in healthy donors. Assay: immunoSEQ multiplex PCR; the TCRdb copy retains only in-frame clones and omits some. The sample consists of about 140,000 clones, roughly three quarters of them appearing once. Specimen: PBMCs. Source of these receptors: a female donor in good health and CMV-seronegative. The CDR3 runs from the conserved cysteine through the conserved F or W. D genes are given only for firm matches. Only part of the rows carry a size: once, few, many, or a class if the clone is expanded.

.,TRBV7-9,TRBJ2-7,TRBD1,TGTGCCAGCAGCCCTCGGACAGGGGTGGGCTCCTACGAGCAGTACTTC,CASSPRTGVGSYEQYF
once,TRBV7-6,TRBJ2-5,.,TGTGCCAGCAGCTTAGCAGGGGGACAACAGACCCAGTACTTC,CASSLAGGQQTQYF
.,TRBV5-8,TRBJ1-6,.,TGTGCCAGCAGTTACCGGACGGGGAATTCACCCCTCCACTTT,CASSYRTGNSPLHF
.,TRBV6-5,TRBJ1-3,TRBD1,TGTGCCAGCAGTTACGGGACAGGCATCTTCGACACCATATATTTT,CASSYGTGIFDTIYF
.,TRBV7-9,TRBJ2-1,TRBD2,TGTGCCAGCAGTGGACGACTAGCGGGGGACCTAAGCTCCTACAATGAGCAGTTCTTC,CASSGRLAGDLSSYNEQFF
.,TRBV10-1,TRBJ2-1,TRBD1,TGCGCCAGCAGTCCAAGGGACAGGGGATACAATGAGCAGTTCTTC,CASSPRDRGYNEQFF
.,TRBV7-2,TRBJ2-3,.,TGTGCCAGCAGCCCAAATGACAATACGCAGTATTTT,CASSPNDNTQYF
.,TRBV11-2,TRBJ2-7,.,TGTGCCAGCAGCTTTGGGGAGCGGTACGAGCAGTACTTC,CASSFGERYEQYF
.,TRBV7-2,TRBJ1-1,.,TGTGCCAGCAGCTTACTCACTGAAGCTTTCTTT,CASSLLTEAFF
.,TRBV4-1,TRBJ2-7,.,TGCGCCAGCAGCCAAGAGCGGGGCCTGTACGAGCAGTACTTC,CASSQERGLYEQYF
.,TRBV4-1,TRBJ2-4,.,TGCGCCAGCATGGTCTCGGACAACTCTTGGGACAAAAACATTCAGTACTTC,CASMVSDNSWDKNIQYF
.,TRBV2,TRBJ2-1,TRBD1,TGTGCCAGCAGGGCAGGACAGGGGGCCTACAATGAGCAGTTCTTC,CASRAGQGAYNEQFF
.,TRBV9,TRBJ2-2,TRBD1,TGTGCCAGCAGCGTAGGGGCTACAGGGGGCATCACCGGGGAGCTGTTTTTT,CASSVGATGGITGELFF
.,TRBV29-1,TRBJ2-1,TRBD2,TGCAGCTCCAGGACTAGCGGGAGGGCCGCCTACAATGAGCAGTTCTTC,CSSRTSGRAAYNEQFF
.,TRBV9,TRBJ2-3,TRBD2,TGTGCCAGCAGCGTAGCGGGGGGGATCACAGATACGCAGTATTTT,CASSVAGGITDTQYF
.,TRBV6-4,TRBJ1-1,.,TGTGCCAGCAGTGACCCCCCAGCCGACGGGACTGAAGCTTTCTTT,CASSDPPADGTEAFF
.,TRBV5-1,TRBJ2-5,.,TGCGCCAGCAGCCCGCGGAGGAACCAAGAGACCCAGTACTTC,CASSPRRNQETQYF